One sample yielded the 17 T cell receptor beta chains listed below, sequenced in a study of blood T cell repertoires in COVID-19. The repertoire was sequenced with immunoSEQ multiplex PCR; TCRdb's copy has only in-frame clones and lacks some. This table has 75,000 to 100,000 clones, approximately 89% appearing once. The source material was peripheral blood. Receptors originate from a human donor in a cohort sampled during active COVID-19.

V and J are TRBV3-1 (or the pseudogene TRBV3-2) and TRBJ1-5; no definite D call. This CDR3 is built from 14 residues. Trimming took 0 bases from V and 6 from J, leaving 9 bases between them. Germline assignment: CDR1 LGHDT and CDR2 YNNKEL (reference sequence). The CDR3 nucleotides are TGTGCCAGCAGCCAAGAGTCCCTGGCTCAGCCCCAGCATTTT. Its protein is CASSQESLAQPQHF.

The chain links TRBV5-1 to TRBJ1-3, with D maybe TRBD1 (5 bases). The germline V gene encodes CDR1 SGHRS and CDR2 YFSETQ. V dropped 0 bases and J dropped 4 bases, with 5 bases sitting between them. This CDR3 is built from 13 residues. The CDR3, as DNA: TGCGCCAGCAGCTTGGGACAGGGAAACACCATATATTTT. Amino acids: CASSLGQGNTIYF.

The chain combines TRBV19 with TRBJ1-4; the D gene is possibly TRBD1 (6 bases). Germline assignment: CDR1 LNHDA and CDR2 SQIVND (reference sequence). The CDR3 length is 14 residues. The germline V and J ends were trimmed by 5 bases and 4 bases, with 11 bases remaining between them. CDR3 nucleotides: TGTGCCAGTAGTGAGACAGGCGGTAATGAAAAACTGTTTTTT. This encodes CASSETGGNEKLFF.

This chain joins TRBV11-2 and TRBJ2-5; D ambiguous. CDR1 is SGHAT and CDR2 is FQNNGV in the germline V gene. Deletions cut 5 bases from V and 5 bases from J, with 9 bases between. CDR3 length equals 12 residues. The CDR3 sequence: CASSPIQETQYF. The CDR3 nucleotides read TGTGCCAGCAGCCCGATCCAGGAGACCCAGTACTTC.

J is TRBJ2-6 and V is TRBV7-2; 8 bases align to TRBD1. Germline CDR1 is SGHTA and CDR2 is FQGNSA. The CDR3 has 18 amino acids. The trim removed 5 bases at V and 2 bases at J, leaving 11 bases unmatched. The CDR3 protein is CASSPRGHRGAGANVLTF. The CDR3 region has the DNA TGTGCCAGCAGCCCCAGGGGGCACAGGGGGGCTGGGGCCAACGTCCTGACTTTC.

As DNA, the CDR3 is TGTGCCAGCAAAAGGTCGTCAGGCCCAGATACGCAGTATTTT. It yields the protein CASKRSSGPDTQYF. The chain employs TRBV6-6 and TRBJ2-3, with no clear D. The CDR3 contains 14 residues. Trimming took off 7 bases at V and 4 bases at J, with 15 bases between the two ends. Germline V lookup: CDR1 MNHNY, CDR2 SVGAGI (reference sequence).

V is TRBV7-2 and J is TRBJ2-3, with 10 positions matching TRBD1. This CDR3 contains 16 residues. Germline assignment: CDR1 SGHTA and CDR2 FQGNSA. With 3 bases clipped from V and 5 bases from J, the junction kept 8 bases outside the gene matches. CDR3 in amino acids: CASSFSGGTGEDTQYF. CDR3 nucleotides: TGTGCCAGCAGCTTCAGCGGCGGGACAGGGGAAGATACGCAGTATTTT. The entire variable domain, with the rest obtained from reference TRBV7-2 and TRBJ2-3, is as follows: GAGVSQSPSNKVTEKGKDVELRCDPISGHTALYWYRQSLGQGLEFLIYFQGNSAPDKSGLPSDRFSAERTGGSVSTLTIQRTQQEDSAVYLCASSFSGGTGEDTQYFGPGTRLTVL.

The chain uses TRBV7-2 and TRBJ1-1, with a tentative D call TRBD1 (6 bases). From germline, CDR1 is SGHTA and CDR2 FQGNSA. This CDR3 spans 14 amino acids. The V end lost 0 bases, the J end lost 4 bases, and 9 bases lay between the germline ends. The CDR3 bases are TGTGCCAGCAGCTTAGCTAGGGGGAGCACTGAAGCTTTCTTT. It translates to CASSLARGSTEAFF.

This clone was seen only once. The rearrangement uses TRBV10-3 and TRBJ2-7; 9 bases agree with TRBD2. This CDR3 has 16 amino acids. Germline V gene data show CDR1 as ENHRY and CDR2 as SYGVKD. V lost 0 bases to trimming and J lost 2 bases; unmatched junction nucleotides: 5. CDR3: CAISESRLAGTYEQYF. The CDR3 nucleotides read TGTGCCATCAGTGAGTCTAGGCTAGCGGGAACCTACGAGCAGTACTTC.

The chain uses TRBV6-1 and TRBJ2-3, with D maybe TRBD2 (5 bases). This CDR3 comprises 11 residues. From germline, CDR1 is MNHNS and CDR2 SASEGT. Between the trimmed V and J ends, which lost 3 bases and 8 bases, there was a span of 6 bases. CDR3 bases: TGTGCCAGCAGTGAGCTAGCTACGCAGTATTTT. Translated: CASSELATQYF.

The CDR3 coding sequence is TGTGCCAGTAGCCCCGGGGCTGGAAAATGGACTAGCGGAAGCTCCTACAATGAGCAGTTCTTC. Translation gives CASSPGAGKWTSGSSYNEQFF. V gene TRBV19 combines with J gene TRBJ2-1; 10 bases are a match to TRBD2. The CDR3 consists of 21 residues. Trimming cost V 6 bases and J 0 bases; bases outside gene matches: 20. Germline CDR1 is LNHDA and CDR2 is SQIVND (reference sequence).

CDR3 sequence (DNA): TGTGCCAGTGGGCCAACCGGGACAGCCTTACAAGAGACCCAGTACTTC. Its protein is CASGPTGTALQETQYF. The chain uses TRBV19 and TRBJ2-5; 7 bases line up with TRBD1. CDR3 length equals 16 residues. With 8 bases clipped from V and 2 bases from J, the junction kept 14 bases outside the gene matches. Germline CDR1 reads LNHDA; CDR2 reads SQIVND (reference sequence).

The rearrangement uses TRBV7-2 and TRBJ1-5, with 7 positions matching TRBD1. Germline values: CDR1 SGHTA, CDR2 FQGNSA. With V trimmed by 3 bases and J by 6 bases, 5 bases remained unmatched. The CDR3 consists of 14 residues. The CDR3 region is CASSFRSGGQPQHF. The CDR3 nucleotides are TGTGCCAGCAGCTTCCGTTCAGGGGGTCAGCCCCAGCATTTT. The whole variable domain, filled in from reference TRBV7-2 and TRBJ1-5, reads GAGVSQSPSNKVTEKGKDVELRCDPISGHTALYWYRQSLGQGLEFLIYFQGNSAPDKSGLPSDRFSAERTGGSVSTLTIQRTQQEDSAVYLCASSFRSGGQPQHFGDGTRLSIL.

This clone has only one observation. This chain joins TRBV19 and TRBJ2-7; D unclear. The CDR3 runs to 12 residues. Trimming stripped 3 bases from V and 7 bases from J, with 10 bases between. Germline V gives CDR1 LNHDA, CDR2 SQIVND (reference sequence). In nucleotides, the CDR3 is TGTGCCAGTAGTATCACTACTGGGGAGCAGTACTTC. Its protein product is CASSITTGEQYF.

In regard to this clone: The identical CDR3 is also encoded by other nucleotide sequences in the sample. V gene TRBV29-1 combines with J gene TRBJ2-7, with TRBD2 identical over 11 bases. There are 12 residues in the CDR3. The germline V gene has CDR1 SQVTM and CDR2 ANQGSEA. The V gene end was trimmed by 7 bases and the J gene end by 3 bases; junction bases not matched to a gene: 2. In nucleotides, the CDR3 is TGCAGCGCTGGGACTAGCGGCTACGAGCAGTACTTC. It is translated as CSAGTSGYEQYF.

The chain is built from TRBV15 and TRBJ2-7; D not resolved. The CDR3 spans 15 residues. Germline loops: CDR1 LNHNV, CDR2 YYDKDF (reference sequence). The V and J ends lost 0 bases and 2 bases respectively, with 11 bases between them. This CDR3 is CATSRDLFPPYEQYF. The CDR3 nucleotides are TGTGCCACCAGCAGAGATCTATTTCCACCCTACGAGCAGTACTTC.

This clone has only one observation. The chain uses TRBV15 and TRBJ2-7, with D possibly TRBD1 on 6 matching bases. The CDR3 has 14 amino acids. Looked up from germline, CDR1 is LNHNV and CDR2 is YYDKDF (reference sequence). V was trimmed by 5 bases and J by 5 bases, leaving 16 bases between them. The DNA for the CDR3 is TGTGCCACCAGCCTGGGACACGTTGAAGACGAGCAGTACTTC. This translates into CATSLGHVEDEQYF. Full variable domain (remainder filled in from reference TRBV15 and TRBJ2-7): DAMVIQNPRYQVTQFGKPVTLSCSQTLNHNVMYWYQQKSSQAPKLLFHYYDKDFNNEADTPDNFQSRRPNTSFCFLDIRSPGLGDTAMYLCATSLGHVEDEQYFGPGTRLTVT.